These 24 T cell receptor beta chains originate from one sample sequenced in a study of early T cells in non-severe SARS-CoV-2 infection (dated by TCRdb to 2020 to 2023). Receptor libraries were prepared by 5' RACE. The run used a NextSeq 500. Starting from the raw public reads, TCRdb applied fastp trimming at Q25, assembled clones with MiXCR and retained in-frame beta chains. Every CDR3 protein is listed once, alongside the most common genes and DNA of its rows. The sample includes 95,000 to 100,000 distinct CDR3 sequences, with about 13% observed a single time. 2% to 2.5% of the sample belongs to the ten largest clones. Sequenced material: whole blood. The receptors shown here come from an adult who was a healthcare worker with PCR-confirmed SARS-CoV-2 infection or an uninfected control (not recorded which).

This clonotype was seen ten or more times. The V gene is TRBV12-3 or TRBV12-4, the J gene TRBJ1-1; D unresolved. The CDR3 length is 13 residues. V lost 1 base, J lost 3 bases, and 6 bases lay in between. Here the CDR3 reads CASSLGSYTEAFF. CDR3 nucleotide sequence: TGTGCCAGCAGTTTAGGCAGTTACACTGAAGCTTTCTTT.

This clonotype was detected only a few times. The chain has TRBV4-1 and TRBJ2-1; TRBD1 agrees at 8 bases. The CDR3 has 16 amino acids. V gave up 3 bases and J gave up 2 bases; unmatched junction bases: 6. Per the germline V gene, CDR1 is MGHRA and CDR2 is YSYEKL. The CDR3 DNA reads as TGCGCCAGCAGCCAGACCGGGACAGGCGCCTACAATGAGCAGTTCTTC. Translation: CASSQTGTGAYNEQFF.

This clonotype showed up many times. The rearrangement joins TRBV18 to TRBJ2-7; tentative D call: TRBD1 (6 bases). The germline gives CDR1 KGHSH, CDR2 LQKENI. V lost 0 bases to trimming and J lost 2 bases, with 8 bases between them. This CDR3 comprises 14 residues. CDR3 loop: CASSPPTGTYEQYF. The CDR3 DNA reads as TGTGCCAGCTCACCACCGACAGGTACCTACGAGCAGTACTTC.

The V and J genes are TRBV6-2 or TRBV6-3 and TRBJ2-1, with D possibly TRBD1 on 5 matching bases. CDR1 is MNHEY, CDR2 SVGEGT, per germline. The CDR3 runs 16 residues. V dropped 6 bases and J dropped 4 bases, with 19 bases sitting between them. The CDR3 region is CASSPPGLGNYNEQFF. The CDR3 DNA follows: TGTGCCAGCAGCCCACCAGGGTTGGGGAATTACAATGAGCAGTTCTTC.

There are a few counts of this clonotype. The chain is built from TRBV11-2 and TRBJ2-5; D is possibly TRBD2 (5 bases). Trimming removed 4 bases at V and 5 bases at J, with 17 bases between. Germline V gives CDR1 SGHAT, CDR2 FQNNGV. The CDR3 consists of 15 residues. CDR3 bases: TGTGCCAGCAGCTCCTTAAGGGAGTTCGAGGAGACCCAGTACTTC. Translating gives CASSSLREFEETQYF.

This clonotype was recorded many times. This CDR3 reads CASSQDRGQVDEKLFF. The CDR3 DNA reads TGTGCCAGCAGCCAAGATCGGGGACAGGTCGACGAAAAACTGTTTTTT. This chain joins TRBV3-1 and TRBJ1-4; 8 bases are a match to TRBD1. V was clipped by 0 bases and J by 8 bases; unmatched bases: 8. The CDR3 runs to 16 residues. The germline V gene has CDR1 LGHDT and CDR2 YNNKEL (reference sequence).

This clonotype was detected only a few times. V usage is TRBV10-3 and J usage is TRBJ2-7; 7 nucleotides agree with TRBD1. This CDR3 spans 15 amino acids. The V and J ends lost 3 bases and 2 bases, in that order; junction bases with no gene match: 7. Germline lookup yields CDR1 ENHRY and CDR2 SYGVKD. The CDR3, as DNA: TGTGCCATCAGTGAATCAGACAGGGCCGCCTACGAGCAGTACTTC. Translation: CAISESDRAAYEQYF.

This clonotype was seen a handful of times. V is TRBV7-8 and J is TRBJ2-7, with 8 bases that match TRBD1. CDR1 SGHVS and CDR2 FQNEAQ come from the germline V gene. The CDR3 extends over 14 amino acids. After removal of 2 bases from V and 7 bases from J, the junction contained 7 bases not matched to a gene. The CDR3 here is CASSLLQGVGEQYF. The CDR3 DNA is TGTGCCAGCAGCTTACTACAGGGGGTTGGTGAGCAGTACTTC.

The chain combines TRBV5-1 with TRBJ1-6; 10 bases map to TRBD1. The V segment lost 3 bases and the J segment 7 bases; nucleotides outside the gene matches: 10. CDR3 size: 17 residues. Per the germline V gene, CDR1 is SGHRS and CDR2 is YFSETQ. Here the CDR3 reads CASSSLKTGGENSPLHF. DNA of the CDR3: TGCGCCAGCAGCTCCCTGAAGACAGGGGGCGAAAATTCACCCCTCCACTTT.

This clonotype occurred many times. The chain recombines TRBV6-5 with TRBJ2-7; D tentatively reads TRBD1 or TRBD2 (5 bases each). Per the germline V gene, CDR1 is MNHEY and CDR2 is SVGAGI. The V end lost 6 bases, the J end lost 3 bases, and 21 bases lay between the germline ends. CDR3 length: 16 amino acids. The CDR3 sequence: CASSQLGANPYYEQYF. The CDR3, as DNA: TGTGCCAGCAGCCAGCTCGGGGCGAACCCCTACTACGAGCAGTACTTC.

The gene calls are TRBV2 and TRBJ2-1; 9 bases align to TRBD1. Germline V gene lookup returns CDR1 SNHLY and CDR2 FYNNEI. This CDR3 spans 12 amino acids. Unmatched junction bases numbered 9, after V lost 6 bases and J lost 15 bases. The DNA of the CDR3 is TGTGCCAGCAGCGGGACAGGGAAGTTGCGGTTCTTC. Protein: CASSGTGKLRFF. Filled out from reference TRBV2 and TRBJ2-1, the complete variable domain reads EPEVTQTPSHQVTQMGQEVILRCVPISNHLYFYWYRQILGQKVEFLVSFYNNEISEKSEIFDDQFSVERPDGSNFTLKIRSTKLEDSAMYFCASSGTGKLRFFGPGTRLTVL.

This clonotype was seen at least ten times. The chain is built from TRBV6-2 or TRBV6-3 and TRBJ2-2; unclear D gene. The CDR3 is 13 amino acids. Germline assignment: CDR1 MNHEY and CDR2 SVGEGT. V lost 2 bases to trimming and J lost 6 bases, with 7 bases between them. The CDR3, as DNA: TGTGCCAGCAGTTACCTTGTCTCCGGGGAGCTGTTTTTT. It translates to CASSYLVSGELFF.

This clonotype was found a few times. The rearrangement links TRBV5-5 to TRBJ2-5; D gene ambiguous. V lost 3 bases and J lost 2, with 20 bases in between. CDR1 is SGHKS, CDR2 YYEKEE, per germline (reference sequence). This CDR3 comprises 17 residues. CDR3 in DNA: TGTGCCAGCAGCTCCCGTACGACGGCAGTTGGGCAAGAGACCCAGTACTTC. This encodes CASSSRTTAVGQETQYF.

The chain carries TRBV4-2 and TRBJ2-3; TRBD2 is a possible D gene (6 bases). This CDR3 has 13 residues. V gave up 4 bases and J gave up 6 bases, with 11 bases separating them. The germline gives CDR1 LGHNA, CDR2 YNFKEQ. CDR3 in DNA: TGTGCCAGCAGCCCTTCTAGCGACGATACGCAGTATTTT. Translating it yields CASSPSSDDTQYF.

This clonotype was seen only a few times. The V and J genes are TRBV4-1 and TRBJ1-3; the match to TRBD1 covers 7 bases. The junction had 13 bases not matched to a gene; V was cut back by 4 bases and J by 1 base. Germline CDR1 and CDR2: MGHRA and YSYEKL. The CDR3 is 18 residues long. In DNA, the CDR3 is TGCGCCAGCAGCCGATCACGGACAGGCGGTGGATCTGGAAACACCATATATTTT. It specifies CASSRSRTGGGSGNTIYF.

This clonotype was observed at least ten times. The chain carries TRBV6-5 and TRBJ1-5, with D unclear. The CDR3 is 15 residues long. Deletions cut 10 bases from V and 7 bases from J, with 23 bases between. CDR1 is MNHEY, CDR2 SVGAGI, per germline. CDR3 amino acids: CATKRFSRGRQPQHF. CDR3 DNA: TGTGCCACAAAGCGATTTTCCCGAGGAAGGCAGCCCCAGCATTTT.

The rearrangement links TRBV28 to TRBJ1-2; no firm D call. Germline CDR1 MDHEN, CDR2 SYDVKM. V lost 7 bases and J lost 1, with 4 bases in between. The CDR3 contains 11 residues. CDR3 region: CASKVNYGYTF. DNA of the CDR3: TGTGCCAGCAAGGTTAACTATGGCTACACCTTC.

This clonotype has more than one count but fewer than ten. CDR3: CASSSTGVGTQYF. The CDR3, as DNA: TGTGCCAGCAGCTCGACAGGGGTTGGGACCCAGTACTTC. The V call is TRBV28, the J call TRBJ2-5; 8 positions agree with TRBD1. This CDR3 contains 13 residues. The trim removed 6 bases at V and 7 bases at J, leaving 7 bases unmatched. The germline CDR1 and CDR2 sequences are MDHEN and SYDVKM.

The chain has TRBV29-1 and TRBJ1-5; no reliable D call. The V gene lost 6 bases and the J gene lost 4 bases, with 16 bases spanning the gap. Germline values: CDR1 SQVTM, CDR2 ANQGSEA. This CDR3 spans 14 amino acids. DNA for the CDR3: TGCAGCGTCGCCGTCCCTGGGGAAAATCAGCCCCAGCATTTT. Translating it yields CSVAVPGENQPQHF.

This CDR3 is CSVEGVANTGELFF. The CDR3 nucleotides read TGCAGCGTTGAGGGGGTCGCGAACACCGGGGAGCTGTTTTTT. This chain uses TRBV29-1 with TRBJ2-2; D may match TRBD1 or TRBD2 (5 bases each). V lost 3 bases and J 0 bases, leaving 8 bases between the germline ends. The CDR3 totals 14 residues. In germline, CDR1 is SQVTM, CDR2 ANQGSEA.

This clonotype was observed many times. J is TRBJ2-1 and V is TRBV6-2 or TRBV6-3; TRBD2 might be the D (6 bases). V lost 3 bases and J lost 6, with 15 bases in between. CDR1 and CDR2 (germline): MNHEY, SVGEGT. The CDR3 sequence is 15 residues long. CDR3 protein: CASSYSGTGGNEQFF. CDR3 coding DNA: TGTGCCAGCAGTTATTCAGGGACCGGGGGCAATGAGCAGTTCTTC.

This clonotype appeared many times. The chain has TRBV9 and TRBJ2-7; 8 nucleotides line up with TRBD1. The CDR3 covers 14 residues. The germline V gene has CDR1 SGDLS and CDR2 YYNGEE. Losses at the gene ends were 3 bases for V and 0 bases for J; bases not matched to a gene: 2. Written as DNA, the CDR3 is TGTGCCAGCAGCGCCACAGGGGGCTCCTACGAGCAGTACTTC. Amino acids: CASSATGGSYEQYF.

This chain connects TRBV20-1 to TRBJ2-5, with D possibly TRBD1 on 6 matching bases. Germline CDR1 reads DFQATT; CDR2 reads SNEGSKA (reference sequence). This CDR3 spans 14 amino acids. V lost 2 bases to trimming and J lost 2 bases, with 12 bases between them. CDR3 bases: TGCAGTGCTAGATCCGGGACACTACAAGAGACCCAGTACTTC. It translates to CSARSGTLQETQYF.

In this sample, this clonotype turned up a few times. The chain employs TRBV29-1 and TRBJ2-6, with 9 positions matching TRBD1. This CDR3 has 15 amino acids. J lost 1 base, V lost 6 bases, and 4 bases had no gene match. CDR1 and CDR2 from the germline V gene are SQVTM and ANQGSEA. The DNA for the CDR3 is TGCAGCGTGGACAGGGGAGATTCTGGGGCCAACGTCCTGACTTTC. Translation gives CSVDRGDSGANVLTF.